Each of the 10 T cell receptor beta chains below was sequenced from the same sample in a study of blood T cell repertoires in COVID-19. Produced via immunoSEQ multiplex PCR; TCRdb's table is partial and in-frame only. The data show under 450,000 clones, about 86% seen once. Sequenced sample: peripheral blood. These receptors came from a woman aged 60-75 years with COVID-19, enrolled during active disease.

The CDR3 region has the DNA TGTGCCAGCAGTGGGGCGGGACGCATTAGCAATCAGCCCCAGCATTTT. As protein: CASSGAGRISNQPQHF. This chain connects TRBV6-1 to TRBJ1-5; D is perhaps TRBD1 (5 bases). The CDR3 covers 16 residues. The V end lost 4 bases, the J end lost 0 bases, and 13 bases lay between the germline ends. Germline CDR1 and CDR2: MNHNS and SASEGT.

This chain connects TRBV25-1 to TRBJ1-1; 10 positions match TRBD1. Unmatched junction bases numbered 6, after V lost 7 bases and J lost 1 base. CDR1 and CDR2 (germline): MGHDK, SYGVNS. The CDR3 runs to 15 residues. As DNA, the CDR3 is TGTGCCAGCAAGGGACAGGGGATGAGGAACACTGAAGCTTTCTTT. Protein sequence: CASKGQGMRNTEAFF. Full variable domain (missing parts from reference TRBV25-1 and TRBJ1-1): EADIYQTPRYLVIGTGKKITLECSQTMGHDKMYWYQQDPGMELHLIHYSYGVNSTEKGDLSSESTVSRIRTEHFPLTLESARPSHTSQYLCASKGQGMRNTEAFFGQGTRLTVV.

This chain links TRBV9 with TRBJ2-7, with D possibly being TRBD2 (5 bases). From germline, CDR1 is SGDLS and CDR2 YYNGEE. V lost 4 bases and J 5 bases, leaving 19 bases between the germline ends. The CDR3 covers 15 residues. CDR3 nucleotides: TGTGCCAGCAGCTTTCTAGGTAATTTCGGGGACGAGCAGTACTTC. Its translation is CASSFLGNFGDEQYF.

Only one count was recorded for this clone. The genes are TRBV20-1 and TRBJ2-1; TRBD2 aligns across 11 bases. V trimming: 3 bases; J trimming: 4 bases; junction bases outside the gene matches: 11. The V gene's germline CDR1 is DFQATT and CDR2 SNEGSKA (reference sequence). The CDR3 contains 17 residues. CDR3 amino acids: CSASKGATSGGYNEQFF. The DNA for the CDR3 is TGCAGTGCTAGTAAGGGCGCTACTAGCGGGGGATACAATGAGCAGTTCTTC.

The J gene is TRBJ1-2, the V gene TRBV27, with D possibly TRBD1 on 5 matching bases. Germline lookup yields CDR1 MNHEY and CDR2 SMNVEV (reference sequence). Trimming pared 0 bases from V and 5 bases from J, leaving 10 bases between. The CDR3 length is 14 residues. CDR3 in DNA: TGTGCCAGCAGTTTATCGGCAGGGTCGTATGGCTACACCTTC. As protein: CASSLSAGSYGYTF.

This sequence joins TRBV7-3 and TRBJ1-1; no firm D call. This CDR3 contains 13 residues. Deletions cut 4 bases from V and 1 base from J, with 7 bases between. The germline gives CDR1 SGHTA, CDR2 FQGTGA. The DNA for the CDR3 is TGTGCCAGCAGCTCTAGGAGGAACACTGAAGCTTTCTTT. This gives the protein CASSSRRNTEAFF.

This CDR3 reads CASSPWTSGDHSYEQYF. The CDR3 DNA sequence: TGTGCCAGCTCGCCTTGGACTAGCGGGGACCACTCCTACGAGCAGTACTTC. V and J are TRBV18 and TRBJ2-7, with 12 bases fitting TRBD2. Germline lookup yields CDR1 KGHSH and CDR2 LQKENI. This CDR3 spans 17 amino acids. V shed 6 bases and J 0 bases; nucleotides not matched to a gene: 9.

The chain links TRBV4-3 to TRBJ1-2; D is unresolved. The germline gives CDR1 LGHNA, CDR2 YSLEER. This CDR3 spans 15 amino acids. The ends were cut back, 0 bases at V and 5 bases at J, with 13 bases in the middle. As DNA, the CDR3 is TGCGCCAGCAGCCAAGATCGAGCAGAGGTTTATGGCTACACCTTC. As protein: CASSQDRAEVYGYTF.

Of note for this clone: A much larger clone sits a single nucleotide away, making a read error possible. The V and J genes are TRBV6-5 and TRBJ1-5; no firm D call. The CDR3 totals 13 residues. The V end lost 7 bases, the J end lost 0 bases, and 7 bases lay between the germline ends. Germline V CDR1 and CDR2: MNHEY, SVGAGI. In DNA, the CDR3 is TGTGCCAGCAAGAGGGATAGCAATCAGCCCCAGCATTTT. It translates to CASKRDSNQPQHF.

The sample holds one count of this clone. V and J are TRBV7-8 and TRBJ1-5; D is ambiguous. V was cut by 3 bases and J by 2 bases, with 14 bases left in between. The CDR3 spans 16 residues. Germline V gene lookup returns CDR1 SGHVS and CDR2 FQNEAQ. CDR3 sequence reads: CASSLSEGTRNQPQHF. The CDR3 coding sequence is TGTGCCAGCAGCTTGTCGGAGGGTACCCGCAATCAGCCCCAGCATTTT.